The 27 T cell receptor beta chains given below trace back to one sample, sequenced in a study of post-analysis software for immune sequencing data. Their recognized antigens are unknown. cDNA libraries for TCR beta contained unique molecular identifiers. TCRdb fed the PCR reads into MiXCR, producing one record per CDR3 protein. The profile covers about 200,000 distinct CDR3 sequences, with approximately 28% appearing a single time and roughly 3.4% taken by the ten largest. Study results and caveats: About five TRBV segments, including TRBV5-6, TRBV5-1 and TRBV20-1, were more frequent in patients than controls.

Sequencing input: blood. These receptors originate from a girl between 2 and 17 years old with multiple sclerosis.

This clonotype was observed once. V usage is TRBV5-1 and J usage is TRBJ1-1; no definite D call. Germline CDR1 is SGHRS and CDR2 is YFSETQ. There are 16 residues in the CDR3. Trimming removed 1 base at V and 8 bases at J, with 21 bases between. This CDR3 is CASSLIKGPFGFEAFF. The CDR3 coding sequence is TGCGCCAGCAGCTTGATCAAGGGCCCCTTCGGGTTCGAAGCTTTCTTT. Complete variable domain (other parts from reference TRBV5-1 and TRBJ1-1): KAGVTQTPRYLIKTRGQQVTLSCSPISGHRSVSWYQQTPGQGLQFLFEYFSETQRNKGNFPGRFSGRQFSNSRSEMNVSTLELGDSALYLCASSLIKGPFGFEAFFGQGTRLTVV.

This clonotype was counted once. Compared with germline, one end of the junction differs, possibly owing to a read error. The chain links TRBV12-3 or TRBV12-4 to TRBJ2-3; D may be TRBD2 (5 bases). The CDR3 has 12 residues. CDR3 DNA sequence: TGTGCCAGCGAGGGAAGAGCAGATATGCAGTATTTT. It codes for CASEGRADMQYF.

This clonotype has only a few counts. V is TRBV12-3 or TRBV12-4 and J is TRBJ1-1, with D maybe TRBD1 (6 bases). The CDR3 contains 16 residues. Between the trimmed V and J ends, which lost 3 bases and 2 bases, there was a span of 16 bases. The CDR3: CASSFSGGGQNTEAFF. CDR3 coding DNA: TGTGCCAGCAGTTTTTCGGGAGGGGGACAAAACACTGAAGCTTTCTTT.

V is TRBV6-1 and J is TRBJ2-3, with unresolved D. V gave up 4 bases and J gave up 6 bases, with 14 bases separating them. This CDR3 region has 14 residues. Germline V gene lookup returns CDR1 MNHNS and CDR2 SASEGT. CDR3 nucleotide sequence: TGTGCCAGCAGTGCCCGGGCCCTTGGGGATACGCAGTATTTT. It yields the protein CASSARALGDTQYF.

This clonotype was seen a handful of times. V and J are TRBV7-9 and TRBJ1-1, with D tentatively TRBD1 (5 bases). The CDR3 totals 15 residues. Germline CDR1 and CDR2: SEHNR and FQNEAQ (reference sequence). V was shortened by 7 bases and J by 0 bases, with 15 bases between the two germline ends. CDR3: CASNPGTKLNTEAFF. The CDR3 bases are TGTGCCAGCAACCCTGGGACCAAACTGAACACTGAAGCTTTCTTT.

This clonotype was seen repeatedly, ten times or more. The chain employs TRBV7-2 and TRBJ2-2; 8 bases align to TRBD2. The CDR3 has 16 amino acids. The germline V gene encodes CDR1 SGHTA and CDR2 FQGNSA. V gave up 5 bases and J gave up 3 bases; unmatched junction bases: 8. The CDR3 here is CASSRSGKGDTGELFF. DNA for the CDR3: TGTGCCAGCAGCCGTAGCGGGAAAGGGGACACCGGGGAGCTGTTTTTT.

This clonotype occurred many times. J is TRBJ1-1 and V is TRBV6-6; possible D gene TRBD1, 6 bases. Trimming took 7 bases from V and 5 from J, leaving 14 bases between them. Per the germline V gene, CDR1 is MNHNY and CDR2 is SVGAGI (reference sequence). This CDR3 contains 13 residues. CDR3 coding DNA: TGTGCCAGCACGGCAGGGACACCTACTGAAGCTTTCTTT. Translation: CASTAGTPTEAFF.

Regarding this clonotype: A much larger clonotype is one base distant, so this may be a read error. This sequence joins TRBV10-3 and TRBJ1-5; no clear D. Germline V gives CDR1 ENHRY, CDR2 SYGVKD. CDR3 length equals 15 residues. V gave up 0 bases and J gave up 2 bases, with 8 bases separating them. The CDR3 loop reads CAISESEQRNQPQHF. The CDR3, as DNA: TGTGCCATCAGTGAGTCGGAGCAGCGCAATCAGCCCCAGCATTTT.

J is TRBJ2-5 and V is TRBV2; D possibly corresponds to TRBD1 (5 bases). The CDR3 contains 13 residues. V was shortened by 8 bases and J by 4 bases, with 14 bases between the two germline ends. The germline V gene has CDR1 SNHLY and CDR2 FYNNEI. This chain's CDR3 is CASVSGLGETQYF. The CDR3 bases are TGTGCCAGCGTTTCAGGGTTGGGAGAGACCCAGTACTTC.

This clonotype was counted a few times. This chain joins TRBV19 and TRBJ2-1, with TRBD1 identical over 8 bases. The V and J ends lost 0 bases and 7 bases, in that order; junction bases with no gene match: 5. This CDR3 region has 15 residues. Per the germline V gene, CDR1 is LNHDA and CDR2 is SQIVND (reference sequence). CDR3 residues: CASSIDRGRWNEQFF. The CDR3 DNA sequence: TGTGCCAGTAGTATAGACAGGGGGCGTTGGAATGAGCAGTTCTTC.

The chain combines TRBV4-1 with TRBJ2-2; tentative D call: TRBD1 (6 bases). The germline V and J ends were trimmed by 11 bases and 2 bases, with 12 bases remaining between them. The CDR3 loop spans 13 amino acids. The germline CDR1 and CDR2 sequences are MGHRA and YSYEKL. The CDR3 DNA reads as TGCGCCGTCCGGGACACCAACACCGGGGAGCTGTTTTTT. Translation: CAVRDTNTGELFF.

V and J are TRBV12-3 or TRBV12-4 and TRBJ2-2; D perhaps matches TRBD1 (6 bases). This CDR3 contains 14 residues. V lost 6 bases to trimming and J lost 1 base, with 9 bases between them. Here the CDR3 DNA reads TGTGCCAGCAGCCCGGGACAGAACACCGGGGAGCTGTTTTTT. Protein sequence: CASSPGQNTGELFF.

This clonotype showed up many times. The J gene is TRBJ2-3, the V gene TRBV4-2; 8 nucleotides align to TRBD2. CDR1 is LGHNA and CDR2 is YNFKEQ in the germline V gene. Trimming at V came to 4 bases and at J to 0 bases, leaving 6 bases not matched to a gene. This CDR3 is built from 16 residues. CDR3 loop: CASSPQLAASTDTQYF. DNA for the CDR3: TGTGCCAGCAGCCCGCAACTAGCGGCGAGCACAGATACGCAGTATTTT.

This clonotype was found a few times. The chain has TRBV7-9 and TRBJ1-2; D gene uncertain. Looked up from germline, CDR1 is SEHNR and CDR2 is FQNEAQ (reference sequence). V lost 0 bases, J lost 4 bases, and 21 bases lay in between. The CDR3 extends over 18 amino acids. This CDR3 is CASSLAVGPRKLVYGYTF. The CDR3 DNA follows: TGTGCCAGCAGCTTAGCGGTAGGACCGCGAAAGTTAGTCTATGGCTACACCTTC.

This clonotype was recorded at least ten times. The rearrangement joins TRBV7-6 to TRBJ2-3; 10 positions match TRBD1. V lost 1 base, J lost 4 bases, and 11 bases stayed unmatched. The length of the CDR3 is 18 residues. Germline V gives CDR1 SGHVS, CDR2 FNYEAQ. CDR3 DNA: TGTGCCAGCAGCTTAGAGACACCGGGACAGGGGAGAGCAGATACGCAGTATTTT. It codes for CASSLETPGQGRADTQYF.

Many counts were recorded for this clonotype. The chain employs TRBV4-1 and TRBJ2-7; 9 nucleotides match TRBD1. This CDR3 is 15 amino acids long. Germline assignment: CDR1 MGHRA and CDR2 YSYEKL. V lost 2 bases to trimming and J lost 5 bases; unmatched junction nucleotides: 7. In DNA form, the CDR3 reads TGCGCCAGCAGCCAATCACAGGGGGCTGTTGACGAGCAGTACTTC. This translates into CASSQSQGAVDEQYF.

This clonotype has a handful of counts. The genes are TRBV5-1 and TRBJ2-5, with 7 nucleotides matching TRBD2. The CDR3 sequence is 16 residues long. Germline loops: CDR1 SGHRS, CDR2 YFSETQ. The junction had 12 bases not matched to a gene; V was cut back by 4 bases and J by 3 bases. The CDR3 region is CASSPLPAGAEETQYF. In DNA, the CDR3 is TGCGCCAGCAGCCCGCTCCCGGCGGGAGCGGAAGAGACCCAGTACTTC.

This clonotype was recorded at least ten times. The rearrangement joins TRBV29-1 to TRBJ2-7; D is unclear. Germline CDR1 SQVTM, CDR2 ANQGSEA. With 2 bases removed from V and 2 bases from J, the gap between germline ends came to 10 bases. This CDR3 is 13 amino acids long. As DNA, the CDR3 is TGCAGCGTTGAAAATGAGAGGACCTACGAGCAGTACTTC. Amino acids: CSVENERTYEQYF.

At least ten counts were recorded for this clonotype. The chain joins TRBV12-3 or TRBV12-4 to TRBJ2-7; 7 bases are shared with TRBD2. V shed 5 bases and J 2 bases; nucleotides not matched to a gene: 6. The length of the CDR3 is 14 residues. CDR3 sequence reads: CASSPASGAYEQYF. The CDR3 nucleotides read TGTGCCAGCAGTCCCGCTAGCGGAGCCTACGAGCAGTACTTC.

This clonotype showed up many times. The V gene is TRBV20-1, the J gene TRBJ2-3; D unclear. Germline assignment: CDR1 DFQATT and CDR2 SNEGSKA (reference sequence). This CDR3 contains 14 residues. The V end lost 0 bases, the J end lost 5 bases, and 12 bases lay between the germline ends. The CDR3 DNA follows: TGCAGTGCTAGAGATCTGGTCGGAAAAGATACGCAGTATTTT. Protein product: CSARDLVGKDTQYF.

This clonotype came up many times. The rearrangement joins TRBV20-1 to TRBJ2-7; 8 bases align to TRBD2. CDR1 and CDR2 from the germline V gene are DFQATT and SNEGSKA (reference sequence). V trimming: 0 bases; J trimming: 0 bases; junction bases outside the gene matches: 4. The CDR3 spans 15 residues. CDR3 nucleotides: TGCAGTGCTAGAGATCCCAGCGGGGGCTCCTACGAGCAGTACTTC. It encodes CSARDPSGGSYEQYF.

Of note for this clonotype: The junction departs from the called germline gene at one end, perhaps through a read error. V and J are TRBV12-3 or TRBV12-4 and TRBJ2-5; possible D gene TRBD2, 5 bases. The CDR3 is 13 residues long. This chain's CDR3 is CATSLGSGETQYF. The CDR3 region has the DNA TGTGCCACCAGTTTAGGGTCGGGGGAGACCCAGTACTTC.

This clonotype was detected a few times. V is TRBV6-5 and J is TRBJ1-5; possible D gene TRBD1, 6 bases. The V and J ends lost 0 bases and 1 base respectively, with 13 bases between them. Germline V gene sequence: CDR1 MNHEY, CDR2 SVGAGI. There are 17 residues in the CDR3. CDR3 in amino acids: CASSYSRPGASNQPQHF. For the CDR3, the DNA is TGTGCCAGCAGTTACTCGCGGCCAGGGGCAAGCAATCAGCCCCAGCATTTT.

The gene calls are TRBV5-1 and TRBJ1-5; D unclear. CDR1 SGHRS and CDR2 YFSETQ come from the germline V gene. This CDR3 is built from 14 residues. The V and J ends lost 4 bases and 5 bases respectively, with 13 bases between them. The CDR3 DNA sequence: TGCGCCAGCAGCCTGACACCGAGTGATCAGCCCCAGCATTTT. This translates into CASSLTPSDQPQHF. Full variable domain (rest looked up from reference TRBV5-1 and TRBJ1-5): KAGVTQTPRYLIKTRGQQVTLSCSPISGHRSVSWYQQTPGQGLQFLFEYFSETQRNKGNFPGRFSGRQFSNSRSEMNVSTLELGDSALYLCASSLTPSDQPQHFGDGTRLSIL.

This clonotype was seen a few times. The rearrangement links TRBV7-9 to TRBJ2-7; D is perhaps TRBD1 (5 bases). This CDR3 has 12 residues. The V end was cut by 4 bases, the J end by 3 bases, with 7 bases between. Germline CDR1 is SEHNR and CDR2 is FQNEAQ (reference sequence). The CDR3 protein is CASSSRVYEQYF. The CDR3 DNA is TGTGCCAGCAGCTCCAGGGTCTACGAGCAGTACTTC.

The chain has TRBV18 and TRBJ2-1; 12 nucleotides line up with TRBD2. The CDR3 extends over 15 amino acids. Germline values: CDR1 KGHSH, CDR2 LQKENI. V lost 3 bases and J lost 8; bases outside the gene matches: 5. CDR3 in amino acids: CASSPTSGGSHEQFF. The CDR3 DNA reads TGTGCCAGCTCACCCACTAGCGGGGGGTCACATGAGCAGTTCTTC. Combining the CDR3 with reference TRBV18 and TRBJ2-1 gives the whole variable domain NAGVMQNPRHLVRRRGQEARLRCSPMKGHSHVYWYRQLPEEGLKFMVYLQKENIIDESGMPKERFSAEFPKEGPSILRIQQVVRGDSAAYFCASSPTSGGSHEQFFGPGTRLTVL.

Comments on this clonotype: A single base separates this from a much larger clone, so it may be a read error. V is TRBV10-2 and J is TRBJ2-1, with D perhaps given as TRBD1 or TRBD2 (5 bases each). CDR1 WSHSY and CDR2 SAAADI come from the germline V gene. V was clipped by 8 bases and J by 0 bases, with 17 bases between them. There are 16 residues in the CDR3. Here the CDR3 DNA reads TGCGCCAGCGGTTACCGACTGGGACCCTCCTACAATGAGCAGTTCTTC. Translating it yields CASGYRLGPSYNEQFF.